Shown below are 10 T cell receptor beta chains from a single sample sequenced in a study of control samples from healthy donors and cancer patients. TCRdb keeps only in-frame clones here, not all; method: immunoSEQ multiplex PCR. The table lists about 70,000 clones, approximately 84% of them singletons. The sample taken for sequencing was blood. The source of these receptors is a man in his fifties or sixties in good health.

The V gene is TRBV6-1, the J gene TRBJ2-7; TRBD2 matches at 9 bases. Germline V gene lookup returns CDR1 MNHNS and CDR2 SASEGT. Trimming took 2 bases from V and 5 from J; bases not matched to a gene: 16. The CDR3 loop spans 18 amino acids. The CDR3 DNA follows: TGTGCCAGCAGTGAACTTACCCCCTTGGGGCGGGGGGGCCACGAGCAGTACTTC. Translated, it gives CASSELTPLGRGGHEQYF.

The chain combines TRBV28 with TRBJ2-1; D is undetermined. The V gene's germline CDR1 is MDHEN and CDR2 SYDVKM. Between the trimmed V and J ends, which lost 10 bases and 2 bases, there was a span of 12 bases. The CDR3 loop spans 13 amino acids. The CDR3 sequence is CATLPPAYNEQFF. The CDR3, as DNA: TGTGCCACCCTCCCCCCCGCCTACAATGAGCAGTTCTTC.

The V and J genes are TRBV25-1 and TRBJ2-6; TRBD2 matches 7 bases. This CDR3 spans 16 amino acids. CDR1 is MGHDK and CDR2 is SYGVNS in the germline V gene. The trim removed 0 bases at V and 4 bases at J, leaving 3 bases unmatched. The DNA for the CDR3 is TGTGCCAGCAGTGAATACGGGGGGTCCGGGGCCAACGTCCTGACTTTC. Translating gives CASSEYGGSGANVLTF. The whole variable domain, filled in from reference TRBV25-1 and TRBJ2-6, reads EADIYQTPRYLVIGTGKKITLECSQTMGHDKMYWYQQDPGMELHLIHYSYGVNSTEKGDLSSESTVSRIRTEHFPLTLESARPSHTSQYLCASSEYGGSGANVLTFGAGSRLTVL.

This chain links TRBV13 with TRBJ2-5; D assignment may be TRBD1 or TRBD2 (5 bases each). V lost 4 bases and J 4 bases, leaving 7 bases between the germline ends. The CDR3 consists of 12 residues. Per germline, CDR1 PRHDT and CDR2 FYEKMQ (reference sequence). The CDR3 coding sequence is TGTGCCAGCAGCTGGGGGTCAGAGACCCAGTACTTC. This gives the protein CASSWGSETQYF.

The chain links TRBV30 to TRBJ1-1; 7 bases fit TRBD1. J was trimmed by 6 bases and V by 4 bases; bases with no gene match: 11. The germline CDR1 and CDR2 sequences are GTSNPN and SVGIG (reference sequence). This CDR3 has 14 amino acids. The CDR3 here is CAWNYQGGSAEAFF. CDR3 nucleotide sequence: TGTGCCTGGAACTACCAGGGGGGTTCGGCTGAAGCTTTCTTT.

The rearrangement joins TRBV19 to TRBJ1-1; D is undetermined. Germline V CDR1 and CDR2: LNHDA, SQIVND (reference sequence). This CDR3 is built from 13 residues. Trimming shortened V by 5 bases and J by 4 bases, and 11 bases separated the two germline ends. Here the CDR3 DNA reads TGTGCCAGTAGTGCATGGTTGGGCACTGAAGCTTTCTTT. This encodes CASSAWLGTEAFF.

This rearrangement joins TRBV5-4 to TRBJ2-5, with 10 bases lining up with TRBD1. Germline values: CDR1 SGHNT, CDR2 YYREEE (reference sequence). This CDR3 contains 15 residues. V trimming: 4 bases; J trimming: 3 bases; junction bases outside the gene matches: 6. The CDR3 nucleotides are TGTGCCAGCAGCGGATGGGGGACAGGGGAAGAGACCCAGTACTTC. Amino acids: CASSGWGTGEETQYF.

V and J are TRBV19 and TRBJ2-7, with a possible D match to TRBD1 (5 bases). The CDR3 contains 12 residues. Germline assignment: CDR1 LNHDA and CDR2 SQIVND (reference sequence). The ends were cut back, 4 bases at V and 4 bases at J, with 8 bases in the middle. CDR3 amino acids: CASSTQGYEQYF. DNA for the CDR3: TGTGCCAGTAGTACCCAGGGTTACGAGCAGTACTTC.

V gene TRBV7-3 combines with J gene TRBJ2-2; D gene unclear. V was cut by 0 bases and J by 5 bases, with 4 bases left in between. CDR1 is SGHTA and CDR2 is FQGTGA in the germline V gene. CDR3 size: 13 residues. CDR3 residues: CASSLTGTGELFF. CDR3 nucleotides: TGTGCCAGCAGCTTAACGGGGACCGGGGAGCTGTTTTTT.

This clone was observed a single time. The rearrangement links TRBV18 to TRBJ1-5, with 8 nucleotides matching TRBD1. There are 15 residues in the CDR3. From germline, CDR1 is KGHSH and CDR2 LQKENI. V gave up 4 bases and J gave up 7 bases; unmatched junction bases: 9. CDR3 residues: CASSRRTGFDQPQHF. The DNA for the CDR3 is TGTGCCAGCTCACGTAGGACAGGGTTTGACCAGCCCCAGCATTTT.